The 7 T cell receptor beta chains in this list originate from one sample, sequenced in a study of blood T cells in healthy people across ages. Together with a sample-barcoded 5' primer, a J-beta primer mix was included in a second PCR lasting roughly 6 to 12 cycles. TCRdb reanalysed the 5' RACE reads using MiXCR and keeps one entry per CDR3 protein. In the table there are hundreds of thousands of distinct CDR3 sequences, about 21% of which are singletons. Sequenced input: blood. These receptor sequences come from an older man in good health.

The rearrangement joins TRBV9 to TRBJ2-7; D unresolved. The J call may be incorrect, as the DNA end agrees better with TRBJ2-1. Germline V lookup: CDR1 SGDLS, CDR2 YYNGEE. The CDR3 is 12 amino acids. In DNA, the CDR3 is TGTGCCAGCAGTGACAACTACAATGAGCAGTTCTTC. It is translated as CASSDNYNEQFF.

This clonotype was seen ten or more times. The chain is built from TRBV5-1 and TRBJ1-1, with unresolved D. Between the trimmed V and J ends, which lost 4 bases and 7 bases, there was a span of 8 bases. The CDR3 extends over 11 amino acids. Germline V gene sequence: CDR1 SGHRS, CDR2 YFSETQ. CDR3 bases: TGCGCCAGCAGCGGTCCAGGTGAAGCTTTCTTT. Its translation is CASSGPGEAFF.

In regard to this clonotype: The junction differs from germline at one of its ends, possibly a read error. The chain couples TRBV18 to TRBJ2-7; D is ambiguous. This CDR3 contains 16 residues. CDR1 is KGHSH, CDR2 LQKENI, per germline. The CDR3 bases are TGTGCCAGCTCCCTTAGAGCCCCACTGGGGTCCTACGAGCAGTGCTTC. Translated: CASSLRAPLGSYEQCF.

The chain joins TRBV6-2 or TRBV6-3 to TRBJ2-1; 9 nucleotides line up with TRBD1. The DNA end lines up better with TRBJ2-5; the J call may be wrong. Germline CDR1 MNHEY, CDR2 SVGEGT. The CDR3 totals 16 residues. The CDR3 is CASSYSSPGQGKTQYF. The DNA for the CDR3 is TGTGCCAGCAGTTACTCCTCGCCGGGACAGGGAAAGACCCAGTACTTC.

This chain joins TRBV6-2 or TRBV6-3 and TRBJ2-1; weak D call: TRBD1 (6 bases). Between the trimmed V and J ends, which lost 5 bases and 3 bases, there was a span of 8 bases. Germline V lookup: CDR1 MNHEY, CDR2 SVGEGT. The CDR3 has 13 amino acids. In nucleotides, the CDR3 is TGTGCCAGCAGTGCGACAGGCTACAATGAGCAGTTCTTC. Its translation: CASSATGYNEQFF.

This clonotype came up a few times. A much larger clone is a single base away; this may be a read error. This chain connects TRBV5-1 to TRBJ2-6; D gene ambiguous. Trimming cost V 3 bases and J 0 bases, with 4 bases left between them. CDR1 is SGHRS and CDR2 is YFSETQ in the germline V gene. This CDR3 is 14 amino acids long. For the CDR3, the DNA is TGCGCCAGCAGCTCGGTCTCTGGGGCCAACGTCCTGACTTTC. Protein product: CASSSVSGANVLTF.

This clonotype was observed a few times. The CDR3 does not end in the conserved phenylalanine or tryptophan, so this is likely a read error. The chain joins TRBV3-1 to TRBJ2-7; D possibly corresponds to TRBD1 (6 bases). The CDR3 contains 14 residues. Germline V gene data show CDR1 as LGHDT and CDR2 as YNNKEL (reference sequence). The V and J ends lost 4 bases and 3 bases respectively, with 13 bases between them. In DNA, the CDR3 is TGTGCCAGCAGCCCCGCCGGGACAAACTACGAGCAGTACTCC. This encodes CASSPAGTNYEQYS.